The entry below describes one T cell receptor beta chain. One end of the junction is discordant with germline, which a read error may explain. The sample belongs to a study of cytomegalovirus exposure and HLA in healthy donors. In the PCR, 60 Vbeta and 13 Jbeta primers were used. Profiling relied on immunoSEQ multiplex PCR, and the TCRdb table lists in-frame clones only, not all of them. The sample consists of 150,000 to 200,000 clones, 70% to 80% of them appearing once. The clonotype was recovered from a man aged 25 to 40 in good health and CMV-seropositive. The source material was PBMCs.

The CDR3 loop reads CAGSSPRTSGGHWGDEQYF. The CDR3 DNA is TGTGCCGGCAGCTCCCCAAGGACTAGCGGGGGACACTGGGGCGACGAGCAGTACTTC. The chain carries TRBV7-4 and TRBJ2-7; 13 bases agree with TRBD2. Per germline, CDR1 SGHVT and CDR2 SQSDAQ. This CDR3 contains 19 residues.